This T cell receptor (beta chain) is drawn from a study of cytomegalovirus exposure and HLA in healthy donors. The study's findings and limits: Cytomegalovirus association was listed for around 180 TCR beta chains. It emerged from a later analysis that several of the most significant clusters appeared to be linked to common viral pathogens. Sequencing probably produced one cluster of sequence variants that were highly shared. Some public TCRs appeared in many individuals, while most sequences were rare.

Trimming removed 7 bases from V and 6 bases from J, with 12 bases in between. The CDR3 has 11 amino acids. Germline V CDR1 and CDR2: SQVTM, ANQGSEA. The PCR ran on 60 Vbeta and 13 Jbeta primers. Generated by immunoSEQ multiplex PCR, the TCRdb table keeps only in-frame clones and is missing some. The sample includes roughly 180,000 clones, roughly 86% seen only once; the top ten take 4.8%. Details on this clone: Its antigen is unidentified.

The chain couples TRBV29-1 to TRBJ1-1, with a possible D match to TRBD1 (6 bases). Sequenced: PBMCs. This receptor was obtained from a girl aged 10 to 17 in good health and CMV-seropositive. CDR3 bases: TGCAGCGGCGAACAGGGCCCTGAAGCTTTCTTT. Protein: CSGEQGPEAFF.